This TCR beta chain was captured by sequencing in a study of shared clonotypes between healthy human individuals. The study, taken as a whole, reports: Despite large depth, sorted-subset datasets appeared incompletely sequenced.

A word on this clone: What it recognizes is unknown.

This CDR3 has 15 residues. Germline V CDR1 and CDR2: MNHNS, SASEGT. The germline V and J ends were trimmed by 0 bases and 2 bases, with 11 bases remaining between them. Method: immunoSEQ multiplex PCR; TCRdb's copy keeps in-frame clones and lacks some. The sample consists of some 2,400,000 clones, approximately 94% of them appearing once. V usage is TRBV6-1 and J usage is TRBJ2-7, with unresolved D. The source material was naive CD4+ T cells sorted from blood. Stated subset: CD45RA+ positively selected. The clonotype comes from a man aged 18 to 29 in good health. CDR3: CASSEAYQPAYEQYF. DNA of the CDR3: TGTGCCAGCAGTGAAGCGTACCAGCCGGCCTACGAGCAGTACTTC.